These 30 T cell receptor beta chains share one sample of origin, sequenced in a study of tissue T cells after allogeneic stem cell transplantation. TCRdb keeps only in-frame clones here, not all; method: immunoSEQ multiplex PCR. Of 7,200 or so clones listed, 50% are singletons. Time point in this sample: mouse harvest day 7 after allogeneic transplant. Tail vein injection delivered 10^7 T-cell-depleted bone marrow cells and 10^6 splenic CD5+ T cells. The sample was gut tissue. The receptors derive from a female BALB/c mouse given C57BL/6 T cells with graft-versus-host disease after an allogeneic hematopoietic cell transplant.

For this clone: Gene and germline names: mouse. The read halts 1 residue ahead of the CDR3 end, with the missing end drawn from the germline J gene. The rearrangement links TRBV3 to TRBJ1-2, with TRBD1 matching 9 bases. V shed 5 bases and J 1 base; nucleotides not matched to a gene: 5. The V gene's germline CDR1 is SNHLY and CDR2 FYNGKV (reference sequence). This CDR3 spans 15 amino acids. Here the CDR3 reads CASSGRDRVNSDYTF. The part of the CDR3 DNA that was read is TGTGCCAGCAGCGGCCGGGACAGGGTAAACTCCGACTACACC.

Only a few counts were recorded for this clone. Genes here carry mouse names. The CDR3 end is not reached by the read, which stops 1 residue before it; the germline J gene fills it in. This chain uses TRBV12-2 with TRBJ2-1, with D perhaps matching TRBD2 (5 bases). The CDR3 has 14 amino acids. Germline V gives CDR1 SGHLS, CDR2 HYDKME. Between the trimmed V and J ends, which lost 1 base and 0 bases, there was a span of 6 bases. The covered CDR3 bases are TGTGCCAGCTCTCTACTGGCTAACTATGCTGAGCAGTTC. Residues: CASSLLANYAEQF. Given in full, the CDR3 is CASSLLANYAEQFF.

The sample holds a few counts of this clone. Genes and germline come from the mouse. Partial CDR3 DNA: TGTGCCAGCAGCCTACACCTTTCCAACGAAAGATTATTT. Protein sequence: CASSLHLSNERLF. The full CDR3 protein is CASSLHLSNERLFF. The rearrangement links TRBV3 to TRBJ1-4; D is uncertain. The CDR3 extends 1 residue past the end of the read, so its final part is completed from the germline J gene. V was trimmed by 5 bases and J by 0 bases, leaving 7 bases between them. Germline CDR1 and CDR2: SNHLY and FYNGKV (reference sequence). The CDR3 consists of 14 residues.

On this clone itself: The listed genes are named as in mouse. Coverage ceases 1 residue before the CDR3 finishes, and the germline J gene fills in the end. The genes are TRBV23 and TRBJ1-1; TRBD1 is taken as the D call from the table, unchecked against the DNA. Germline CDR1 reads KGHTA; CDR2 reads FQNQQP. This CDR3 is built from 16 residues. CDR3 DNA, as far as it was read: TGCTCCAGCAGTCAAAAAACAGGGGGCGAGGGCACAGAAGTCTTC. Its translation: CSSSQKTGGEGTEVF. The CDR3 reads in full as CSSSQKTGGEGTEVFF.

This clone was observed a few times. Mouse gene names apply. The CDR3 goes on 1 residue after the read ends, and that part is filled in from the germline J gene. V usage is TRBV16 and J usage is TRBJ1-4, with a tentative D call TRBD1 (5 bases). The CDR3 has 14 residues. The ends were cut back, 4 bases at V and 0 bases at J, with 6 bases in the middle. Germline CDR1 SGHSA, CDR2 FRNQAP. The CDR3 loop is CASSSTVSNERLFF. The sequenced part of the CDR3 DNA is TGTGCAAGCAGCTCGACAGTTTCCAACGAAAGATTATTT. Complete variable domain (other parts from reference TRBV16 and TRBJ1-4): NAGVIQTPRHKVTGKGQEATLWCEPISGHSAVFWYRQTIVQGLEFLTYFRNQAPIDDSGMPKERFSAQMPNQSHSTLKIQSTQPQDSAVYLCASSSTVSNERLFFGHGTKLSVL.

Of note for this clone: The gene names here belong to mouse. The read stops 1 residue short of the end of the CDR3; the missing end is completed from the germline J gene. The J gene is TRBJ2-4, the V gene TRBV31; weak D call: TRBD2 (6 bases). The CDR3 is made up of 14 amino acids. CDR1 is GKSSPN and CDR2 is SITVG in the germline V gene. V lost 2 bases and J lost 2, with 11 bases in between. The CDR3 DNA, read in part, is TGTGCCTGGAGTGCGGGACTTTTTCAAAACACCTTGTAC. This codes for CAWSAGLFQNTLY. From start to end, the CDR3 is CAWSAGLFQNTLYF. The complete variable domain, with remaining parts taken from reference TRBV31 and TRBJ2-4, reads AQTIHQWPVAEIKAVGSPLSLGCTIKGKSSPNLYWYWQATGGTLQQLFYSITVGQVESVVQLNLSASRPKDDQFILSTEKLLLSHSGFYLCAWSAGLFQNTLYFGAGTRLSVL.

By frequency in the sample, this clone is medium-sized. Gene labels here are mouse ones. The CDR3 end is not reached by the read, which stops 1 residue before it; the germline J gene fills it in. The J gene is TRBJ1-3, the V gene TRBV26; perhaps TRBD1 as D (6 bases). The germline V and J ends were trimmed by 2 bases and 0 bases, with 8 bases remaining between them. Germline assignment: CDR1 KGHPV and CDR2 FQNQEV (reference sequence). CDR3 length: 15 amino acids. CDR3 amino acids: CASSLLRGSGNTLYF. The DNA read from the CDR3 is TGTGCCAGCAGTCTGCTCAGGGGTTCTGGAAATACGCTCTAT.

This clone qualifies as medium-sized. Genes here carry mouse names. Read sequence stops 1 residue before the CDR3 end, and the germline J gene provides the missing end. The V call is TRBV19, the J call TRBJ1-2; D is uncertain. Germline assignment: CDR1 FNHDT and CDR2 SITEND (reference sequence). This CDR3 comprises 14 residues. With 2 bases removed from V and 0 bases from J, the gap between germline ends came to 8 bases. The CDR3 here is CASSMTVANSDYTF. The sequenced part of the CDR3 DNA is TGTGCCAGCAGTATGACTGTTGCAAACTCCGACTACACC.

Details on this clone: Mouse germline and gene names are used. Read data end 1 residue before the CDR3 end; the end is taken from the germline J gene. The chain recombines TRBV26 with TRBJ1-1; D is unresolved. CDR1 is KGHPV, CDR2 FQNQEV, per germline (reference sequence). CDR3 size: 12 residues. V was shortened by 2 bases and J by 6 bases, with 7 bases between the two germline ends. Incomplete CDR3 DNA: TGTGCCAGCAGTCTGACAGAGGCAGAAGTCTTC. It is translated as CASSLTEAEVF. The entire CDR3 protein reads CASSLTEAEVFF. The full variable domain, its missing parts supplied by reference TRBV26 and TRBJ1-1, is NSKVIQTPRYLVKGQGQKAKMRCIPEKGHPVVFWYQQNKNNEFKFLINFQNQEVLQQIDMTEKRFSAECPSNSPCSLEIQSSEAGDSALYLCASSLTEAEVFFGKGTRLTVV.

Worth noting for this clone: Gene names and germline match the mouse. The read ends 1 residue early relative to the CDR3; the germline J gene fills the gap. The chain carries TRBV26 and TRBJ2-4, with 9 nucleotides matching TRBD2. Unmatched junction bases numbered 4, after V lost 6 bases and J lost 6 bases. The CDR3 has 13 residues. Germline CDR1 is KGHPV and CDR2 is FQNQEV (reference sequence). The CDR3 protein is CASSDWGMNTLYF. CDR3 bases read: TGTGCCAGCAGCGACTGGGGGATGAACACCTTGTAC. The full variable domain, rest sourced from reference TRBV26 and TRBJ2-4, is NSKVIQTPRYLVKGQGQKAKMRCIPEKGHPVVFWYQQNKNNEFKFLINFQNQEVLQQIDMTEKRFSAECPSNSPCSLEIQSSEAGDSALYLCASSDWGMNTLYFGAGTRLSVL.

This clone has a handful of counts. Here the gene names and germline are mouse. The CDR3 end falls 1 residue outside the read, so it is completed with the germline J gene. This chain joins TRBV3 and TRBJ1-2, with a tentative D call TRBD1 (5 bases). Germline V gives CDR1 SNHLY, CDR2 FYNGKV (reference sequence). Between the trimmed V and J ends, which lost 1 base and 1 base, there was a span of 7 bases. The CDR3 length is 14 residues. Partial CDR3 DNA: TGTGCCAGCAGCTTAGTCCAGGGAAACTCCGACTACACC. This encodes CASSLVQGNSDYT. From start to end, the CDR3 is CASSLVQGNSDYTF.

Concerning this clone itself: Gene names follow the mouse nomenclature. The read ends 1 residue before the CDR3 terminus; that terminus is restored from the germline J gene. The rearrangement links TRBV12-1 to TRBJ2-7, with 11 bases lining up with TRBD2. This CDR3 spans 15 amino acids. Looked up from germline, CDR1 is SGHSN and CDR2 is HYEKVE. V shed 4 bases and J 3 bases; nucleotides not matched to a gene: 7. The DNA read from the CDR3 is TGTGCCAGCTCCCATCCGGGACTGGGGGTCTATGAACAGTAC. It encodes CASSHPGLGVYEQY. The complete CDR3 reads CASSHPGLGVYEQYF.

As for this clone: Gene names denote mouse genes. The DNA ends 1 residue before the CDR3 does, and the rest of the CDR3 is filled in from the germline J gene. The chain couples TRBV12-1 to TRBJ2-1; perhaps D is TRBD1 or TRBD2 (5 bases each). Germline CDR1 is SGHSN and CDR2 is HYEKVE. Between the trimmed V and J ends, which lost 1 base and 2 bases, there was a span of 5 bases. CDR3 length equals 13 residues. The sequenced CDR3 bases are TGTGCCAGCTCTCTGGGGGACTATGCTGAGCAGTTC. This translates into CASSLGDYAEQF. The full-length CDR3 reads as CASSLGDYAEQFF.

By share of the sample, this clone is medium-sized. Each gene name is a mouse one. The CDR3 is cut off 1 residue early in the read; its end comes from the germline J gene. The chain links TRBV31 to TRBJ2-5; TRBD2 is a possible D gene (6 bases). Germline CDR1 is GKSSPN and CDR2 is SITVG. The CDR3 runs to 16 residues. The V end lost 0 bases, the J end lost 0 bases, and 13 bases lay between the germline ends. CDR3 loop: CAWSLEAGANQDTQYF. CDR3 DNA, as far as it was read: TGTGCCTGGAGTCTAGAGGCTGGGGCTAACCAAGACACCCAGTAC.

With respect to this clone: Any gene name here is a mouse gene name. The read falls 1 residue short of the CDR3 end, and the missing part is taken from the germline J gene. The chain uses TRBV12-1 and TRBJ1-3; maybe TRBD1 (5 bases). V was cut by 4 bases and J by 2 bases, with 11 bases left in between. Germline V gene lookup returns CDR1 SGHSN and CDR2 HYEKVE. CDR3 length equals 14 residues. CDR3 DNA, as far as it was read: TGTGCCAGCTCCCCGGGGGGGGCTGGAAATACGCTCTAT. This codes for CASSPGGAGNTLY. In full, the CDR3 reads CASSPGGAGNTLYF.

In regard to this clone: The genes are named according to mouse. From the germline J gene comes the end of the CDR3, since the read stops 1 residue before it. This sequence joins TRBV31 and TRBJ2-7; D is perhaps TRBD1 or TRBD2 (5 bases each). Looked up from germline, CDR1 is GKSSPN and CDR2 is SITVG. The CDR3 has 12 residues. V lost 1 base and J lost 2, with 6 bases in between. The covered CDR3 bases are TGTGCCTGGAGTCGGGGGACCTATGAACAGTAC. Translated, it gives CAWSRGTYEQY. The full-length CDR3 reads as CAWSRGTYEQYF.

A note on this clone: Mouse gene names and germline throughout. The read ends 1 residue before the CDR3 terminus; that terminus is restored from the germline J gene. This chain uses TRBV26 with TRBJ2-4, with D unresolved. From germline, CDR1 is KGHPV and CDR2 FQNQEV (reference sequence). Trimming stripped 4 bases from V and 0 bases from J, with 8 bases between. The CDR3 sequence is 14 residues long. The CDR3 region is CASSPDTSQNTLYF. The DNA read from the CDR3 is TGTGCCAGCAGTCCCGACACTAGTCAAAACACCTTGTAC.

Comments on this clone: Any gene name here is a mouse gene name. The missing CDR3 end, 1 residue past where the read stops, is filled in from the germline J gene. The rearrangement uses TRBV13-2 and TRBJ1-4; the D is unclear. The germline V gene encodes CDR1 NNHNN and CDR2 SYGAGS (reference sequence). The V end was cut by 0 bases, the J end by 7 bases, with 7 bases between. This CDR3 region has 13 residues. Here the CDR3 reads CASGDAGGERLFF. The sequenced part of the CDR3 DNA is TGTGCCAGCGGTGATGCAGGTGGCGAAAGATTATTT.

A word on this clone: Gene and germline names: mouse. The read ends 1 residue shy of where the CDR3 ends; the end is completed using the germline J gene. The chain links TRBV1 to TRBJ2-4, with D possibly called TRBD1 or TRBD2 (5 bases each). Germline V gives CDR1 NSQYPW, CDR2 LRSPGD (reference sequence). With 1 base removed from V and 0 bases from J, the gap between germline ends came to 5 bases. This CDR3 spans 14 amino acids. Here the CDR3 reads CTCSAGGSQNTLYF. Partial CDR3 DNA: TGCACCTGCAGTGCAGGGGGGAGTCAAAACACCTTGTAC.

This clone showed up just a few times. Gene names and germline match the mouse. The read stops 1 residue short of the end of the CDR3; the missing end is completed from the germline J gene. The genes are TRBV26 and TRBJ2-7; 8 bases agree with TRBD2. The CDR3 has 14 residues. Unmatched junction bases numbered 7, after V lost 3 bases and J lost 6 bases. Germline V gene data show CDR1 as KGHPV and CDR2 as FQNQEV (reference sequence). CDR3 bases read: TGTGCCAGCAGTCTTGGTACTGGGGGAGGTGAACAGTAC. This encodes CASSLGTGGGEQY. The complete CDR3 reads CASSLGTGGGEQYF.

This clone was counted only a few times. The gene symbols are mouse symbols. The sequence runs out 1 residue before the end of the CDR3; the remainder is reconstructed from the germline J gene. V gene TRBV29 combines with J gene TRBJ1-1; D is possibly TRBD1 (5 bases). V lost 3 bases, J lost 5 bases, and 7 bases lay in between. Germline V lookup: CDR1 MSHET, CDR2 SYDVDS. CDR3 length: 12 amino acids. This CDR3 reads CASSFRQTEVFF. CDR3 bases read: TGTGCTAGCAGTTTTAGACAGACAGAAGTCTTC.

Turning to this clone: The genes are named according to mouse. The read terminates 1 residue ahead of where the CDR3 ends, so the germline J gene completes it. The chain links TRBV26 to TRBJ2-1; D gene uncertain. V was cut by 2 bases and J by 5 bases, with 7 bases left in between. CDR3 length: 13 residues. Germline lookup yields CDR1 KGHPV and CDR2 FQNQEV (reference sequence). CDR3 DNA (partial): TGTGCCAGCAGTCTGGAGGGTGATGCTGAGCAGTTC. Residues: CASSLEGDAEQF. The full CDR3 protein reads CASSLEGDAEQFF.

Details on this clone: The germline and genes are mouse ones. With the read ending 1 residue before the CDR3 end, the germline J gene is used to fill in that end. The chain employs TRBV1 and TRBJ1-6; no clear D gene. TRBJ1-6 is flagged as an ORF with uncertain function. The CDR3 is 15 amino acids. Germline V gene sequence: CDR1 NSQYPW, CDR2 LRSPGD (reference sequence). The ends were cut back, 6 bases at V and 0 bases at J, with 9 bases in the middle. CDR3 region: CTCRPANSYNSPLYF. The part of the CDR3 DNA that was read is TGCACCTGCAGGCCAGCTAATTCCTATAATTCGCCCCTCTAC.

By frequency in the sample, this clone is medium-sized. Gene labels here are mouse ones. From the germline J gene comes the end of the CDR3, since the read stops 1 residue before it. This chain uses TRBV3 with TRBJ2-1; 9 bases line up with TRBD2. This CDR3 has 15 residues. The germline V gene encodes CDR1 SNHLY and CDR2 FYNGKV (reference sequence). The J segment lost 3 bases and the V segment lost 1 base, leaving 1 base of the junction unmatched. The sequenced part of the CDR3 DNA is TGTGCCAGCAGCTTAGAGACTGGGGGCTATGCTGAGCAGTTC. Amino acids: CASSLETGGYAEQF. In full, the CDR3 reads CASSLETGGYAEQFF.

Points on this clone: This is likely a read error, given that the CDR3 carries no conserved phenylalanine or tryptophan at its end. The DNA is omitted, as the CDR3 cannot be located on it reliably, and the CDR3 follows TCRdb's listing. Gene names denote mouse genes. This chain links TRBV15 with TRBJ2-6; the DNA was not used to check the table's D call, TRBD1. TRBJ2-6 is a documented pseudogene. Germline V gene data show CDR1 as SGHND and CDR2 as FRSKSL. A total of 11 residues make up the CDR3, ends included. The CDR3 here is CAPKTALALTD.

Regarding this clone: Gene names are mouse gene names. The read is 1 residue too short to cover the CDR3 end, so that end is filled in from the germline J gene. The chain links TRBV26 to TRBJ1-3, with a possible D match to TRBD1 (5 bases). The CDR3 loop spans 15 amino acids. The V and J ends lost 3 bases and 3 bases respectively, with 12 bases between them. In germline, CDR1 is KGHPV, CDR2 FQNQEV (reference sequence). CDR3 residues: CASSLNGALGNTLYF. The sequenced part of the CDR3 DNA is TGTGCCAGCAGTCTTAATGGGGCGCTTGGAAATACGCTCTAT.

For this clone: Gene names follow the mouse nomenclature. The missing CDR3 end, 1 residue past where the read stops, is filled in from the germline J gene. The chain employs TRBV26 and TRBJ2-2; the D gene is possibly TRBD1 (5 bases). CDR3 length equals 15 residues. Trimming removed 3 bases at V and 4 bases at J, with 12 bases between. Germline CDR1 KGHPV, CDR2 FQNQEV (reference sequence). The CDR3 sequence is CASSLQGRSTGQLYF. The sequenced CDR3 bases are TGTGCCAGCAGTCTCCAGGGAAGAAGCACCGGGCAGCTCTAC.

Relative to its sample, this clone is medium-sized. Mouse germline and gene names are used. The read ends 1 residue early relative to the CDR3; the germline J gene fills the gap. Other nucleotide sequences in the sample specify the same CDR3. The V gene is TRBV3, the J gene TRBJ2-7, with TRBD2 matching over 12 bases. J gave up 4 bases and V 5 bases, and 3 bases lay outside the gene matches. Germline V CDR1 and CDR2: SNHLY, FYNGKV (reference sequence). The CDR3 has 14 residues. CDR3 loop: CASSPGTGGYEQYF. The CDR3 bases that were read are TGTGCCAGCAGCCCCGGGACTGGGGGGTATGAACAGTAC.

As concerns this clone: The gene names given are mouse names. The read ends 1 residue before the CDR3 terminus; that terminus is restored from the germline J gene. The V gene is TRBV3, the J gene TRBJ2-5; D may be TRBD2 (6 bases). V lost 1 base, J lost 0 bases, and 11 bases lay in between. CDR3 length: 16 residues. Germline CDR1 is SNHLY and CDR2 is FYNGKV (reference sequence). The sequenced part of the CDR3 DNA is TGTGCCAGCAGCTTAGGGCTGGGGATTAACCAAGACACCCAGTAC. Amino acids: CASSLGLGINQDTQY. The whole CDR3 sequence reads CASSLGLGINQDTQYF.

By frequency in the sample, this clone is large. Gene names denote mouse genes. The sequenced CDR3 bases are TGTGCCAGCAGTCTGTTGGCAGGGGGCGCGGGAGAACAGTAC. Translation: CASSLLAGGAGEQY. The full CDR3 is CASSLLAGGAGEQYF. The V gene is TRBV26, the J gene TRBJ2-7, with TRBD1 matching over 8 bases. Read coverage stops 1 residue before the CDR3 terminus; the germline J gene supplies the remainder. Per germline, CDR1 KGHPV and CDR2 FQNQEV (reference sequence). J was trimmed by 7 bases and V by 1 base; bases with no gene match: 9. This CDR3 is built from 15 residues.